Included here is one T cell receptor (beta chain) sequence, with context. Only in-frame clones appear in the TCRdb table, and some are missing; sequencing was by immunoSEQ multiplex PCR. The sample lists about 18,000 clones, 88% occurring once. This sample is drawn from a study of lymphopenia after photon versus proton radiotherapy. The V gene's germline CDR1 is KGHSH and CDR2 LQKENI. This CDR3 comprises 14 residues. The trim removed 5 bases at V and 6 bases at J, leaving 8 bases unmatched. Sequences were derived from peripheral blood, sampled from a patient treated with proton-based radiotherapy. This sequence joins TRBV18 and TRBJ2-7; 9 bases match TRBD2. The receptor was isolated from a man in his sixties or seventies with pancreatic cancer. CDR3 nucleotides: TGTGCCAGCTCAGCGGGAGGGCCGGTCGGCGAGCAGTACTTC. The encoded protein is CASSAGGPVGEQYF.